These 15 T cell receptor beta chains were all obtained from the same sample, sequenced in a study of control samples from healthy donors and cancer patients. The repertoire was sequenced with immunoSEQ multiplex PCR; TCRdb's copy has only in-frame clones and lacks some. The sample holds approximately 150,000 clones, around 90% seen once. What was sequenced was blood. These receptors came from a woman in her forties in good health.

The chain is built from TRBV5-4 and TRBJ2-6; D is ambiguous. The CDR3 loop spans 16 amino acids. The germline CDR1 and CDR2 sequences are SGHNT and YYREEE (reference sequence). Trimming took 3 bases from V and 2 from J, leaving 12 bases between them. CDR3 protein: CASSSGGFAGANVLTF. The CDR3 DNA sequence: TGTGCCAGCAGCTCGGGTGGTTTTGCTGGGGCCAACGTCCTGACTTTC.

This clone was counted a single time. The V gene is TRBV19, the J gene TRBJ1-2; possible D gene TRBD1, 5 bases. Germline V CDR1 and CDR2: LNHDA, SQIVND (reference sequence). The CDR3 is 15 amino acids. The germline V and J ends were trimmed by 11 bases and 1 base, with 20 bases remaining between them. The CDR3 nucleotides read TGTGCCGGCTACGGGGGTCCCGAGGGTAACTATGGCTACACCTTC. It encodes CAGYGGPEGNYGYTF.

The rearrangement links TRBV6-5 to TRBJ1-1; D is unclear. V was trimmed by 7 bases and J by 6 bases, leaving 15 bases between them. Germline V gives CDR1 MNHEY, CDR2 SVGAGI. The CDR3 extends over 13 amino acids. CDR3 protein: CASIGQPGAEAFF. The CDR3 nucleotides read TGTGCCAGCATAGGGCAGCCGGGTGCTGAAGCTTTCTTT.

V gene TRBV3-1 (or the pseudogene TRBV3-2) combines with J gene TRBJ2-2; TRBD2 matches at 9 bases. The CDR3 has 18 residues. J gave up 3 bases and V 4 bases, and 12 bases lay outside the gene matches. Looked up from germline, CDR1 is LGHDT and CDR2 is YNNKEL (reference sequence). CDR3 nucleotide sequence: TGTGCCAGCAGCCGCGCCCCCTCTAGCGGGGCCTACACCGGGGAGCTGTTTTTT. Amino acid sequence: CASSRAPSSGAYTGELFF.

The gene calls are TRBV5-1 and TRBJ2-5; D is possibly TRBD2 (6 bases). Germline loops: CDR1 SGHRS, CDR2 YFSETQ. Between the trimmed V and J ends, which lost 6 bases and 1 base, there was a span of 13 bases. The CDR3 covers 14 residues. CDR3 DNA: TGCGCCAGCACCGGGGGAGAGGGCCAAGAGACCCAGTACTTC. Its protein is CASTGGEGQETQYF.

V is TRBV5-1 and J is TRBJ1-4; no clear D gene. This CDR3 is built from 14 residues. V gave up 5 bases and J gave up 5 bases, with 13 bases separating them. Germline CDR1 and CDR2: SGHRS and YFSETQ. CDR3 in amino acids: CASSNRGSNEKLFF. DNA of the CDR3: TGCGCCAGCAGTAACCGGGGTTCAAATGAAAAACTGTTTTTT.

V usage is TRBV29-1 and J usage is TRBJ1-4; D unresolved. The V gene lost 5 bases and the J gene lost 1 base, with 14 bases spanning the gap. CDR3 length: 15 amino acids. Germline V CDR1 and CDR2: SQVTM, ANQGSEA. In DNA form, the CDR3 reads TGCAGCGTTCCCGACGGCCCTCGAACTAATGAAAAACTGTTTTTT. It specifies CSVPDGPRTNEKLFF.

The chain combines TRBV28 with TRBJ1-3; 8 bases are a match to TRBD1. CDR1 is MDHEN and CDR2 is SYDVKM in the germline V gene. After removal of 6 bases from V and 8 bases from J, the junction contained 9 bases not matched to a gene. The CDR3 is 14 amino acids. CDR3 amino acids: CASSPRTGRYTIYF. The CDR3 DNA is TGTGCCAGCAGCCCCCGGACAGGGCGATACACCATATATTTT.

The chain uses TRBV6-5 and TRBJ1-1, with D perhaps TRBD1 (5 bases). V was cut by 6 bases and J by 10 bases, with 18 bases left in between. Germline loops: CDR1 MNHEY, CDR2 SVGAGI. The CDR3 has 13 residues. The chain's CDR3 is CASSPGTLSAAFF. Here the CDR3 DNA reads TGTGCCAGCAGCCCCGGGACCCTGAGTGCAGCTTTCTTT.

V and J are TRBV9 and TRBJ1-2; unclear D gene. Trimming shortened V by 3 bases and J by 4 bases, and 7 bases separated the two germline ends. This CDR3 has 12 amino acids. From germline, CDR1 is SGDLS and CDR2 YYNGEE. CDR3 DNA: TGTGCCAGCAGCGCCTCTTCCTATGGCTACACCTTC. It is translated as CASSASSYGYTF. The full variable domain, its missing parts supplied by reference TRBV9 and TRBJ1-2, is DSGVTQTPKHLITATGQRVTLRCSPRSGDLSVYWYQQSLDQGLQFLIQYYNGEERAKGNILERFSAQQFPDLHSELNLSSLELGDSALYFCASSASSYGYTFGSGTRLTVV.

V and J are TRBV4-2 and TRBJ1-2, with D possibly TRBD1 on 6 matching bases. Trimming cost V 2 bases and J 1 base, with 17 bases left between them. Looked up from germline, CDR1 is LGHNA and CDR2 is YNFKEQ. The CDR3 runs to 17 residues. The CDR3 spells CASSQSATRGHNYGYTF. The CDR3 coding sequence is TGTGCCAGCAGCCAATCCGCGACACGGGGGCATAACTATGGCTACACCTTC.

The chain combines TRBV29-1 with TRBJ2-2, with D perhaps TRBD1 or TRBD2 (5 bases each). This CDR3 is built from 13 residues. Trimming removed 6 bases at V and 0 bases at J, with 8 bases between. In germline, CDR1 is SQVTM, CDR2 ANQGSEA. The CDR3 spells CSVRDANTGELFF. Written as DNA, the CDR3 is TGCAGCGTCAGGGACGCGAACACCGGGGAGCTGTTTTTT.

V and J are TRBV27 and TRBJ2-7; unclear D gene. Trimming cost V 0 bases and J 6 bases, with 15 bases left between them. Germline V gene sequence: CDR1 MNHEY, CDR2 SMNVEV (reference sequence). CDR3 length equals 15 residues. CDR3 residues: CASSLSNLPPLEQYF. For the CDR3, the DNA is TGTGCCAGCAGTTTATCGAATCTTCCCCCTCTCGAGCAGTACTTC.

This clone was detected once. The gene calls are TRBV7-6 and TRBJ1-1; no clear D gene. The germline V gene has CDR1 SGHVS and CDR2 FNYEAQ. Trimming removed 4 bases from V and 3 bases from J, with 18 bases in between. The CDR3 loop spans 16 amino acids. Here the CDR3 reads CASSSGMDRFYTEAFF. CDR3 DNA sequence: TGTGCCAGCAGCTCCGGCATGGACCGATTTTACACTGAAGCTTTCTTT.

The chain is built from TRBV10-1 and TRBJ2-2; D possibly corresponds to TRBD2 (5 bases). Germline assignment: CDR1 WNHNN and CDR2 SYGVQD (reference sequence). V was shortened by 3 bases and J by 4 bases, with 9 bases between the two germline ends. The CDR3 covers 14 residues. For the CDR3, the DNA is TGCGCCAGCAGTGAAACGACTATCACCGGGGAGCTGTTTTTT. Translating gives CASSETTITGELFF.